These 29 T cell receptor beta chains were sequenced from one sample in a study of blood T cell repertoires in COVID-19. Measured with immunoSEQ multiplex PCR; TCRdb has only the in-frame clones, and not every one. The data show more than 300,000 clones, about nine tenths seen once. The source material was PBMCs or T cells enriched from blood (not recorded which). These receptors were obtained from a woman under 30 who had recovered from COVID-19.

The sample holds one count of this clone. The gene calls are TRBV19 and TRBJ1-1; no clear D gene. The germline CDR1 and CDR2 sequences are LNHDA and SQIVND (reference sequence). The V end was cut by 5 bases, the J end by 6 bases, with 13 bases between. The CDR3 runs to 13 residues. CDR3 in DNA: TGTGCCAGTAGTGCAGGATCGACCCCTGAAGCTTTCTTT. Its protein product is CASSAGSTPEAFF.

The rearrangement joins TRBV2 to TRBJ2-1; D is possibly TRBD2 (6 bases). The CDR3 has 11 residues. CDR1 and CDR2 from the germline V gene are SNHLY and FYNNEI. Trimming pared 3 bases from V and 9 bases from J, leaving 6 bases between. CDR3 in amino acids: CASSEGGEQFF. The CDR3 DNA reads as TGTGCCAGCAGTGAGGGGGGTGAGCAGTTCTTC.

V is TRBV5-5 and J is TRBJ2-1; 14 nucleotides align to TRBD2. The germline gives CDR1 SGHKS, CDR2 YYEKEE (reference sequence). V shed 1 base and J 8 bases; nucleotides not matched to a gene: 8. The CDR3 covers 17 residues. For the CDR3, the DNA is TGTGCCAGCAGCTTGTTCGGGACTAGCGGGAGTCAGGATGAGCAGTTCTTC. As protein: CASSLFGTSGSQDEQFF.

The chain is built from TRBV19 and TRBJ2-7; tentative D call: TRBD1 (6 bases). Trimming took 4 bases from V and 2 from J, leaving 12 bases between them. Germline loops: CDR1 LNHDA, CDR2 SQIVND (reference sequence). This CDR3 region has 14 residues. This chain's CDR3 is CASSNPGQTYEQYF. As DNA, the CDR3 is TGTGCCAGTAGTAATCCAGGACAGACCTACGAGCAGTACTTC.

The CDR3 DNA reads TGTGCCAGTTCTGGGAAAAGGGGATCCACAGATACGCAGTATTTT. Protein sequence: CASSGKRGSTDTQYF. The rearrangement joins TRBV13 to TRBJ2-3; D is perhaps TRBD1 (5 bases). Germline V gives CDR1 PRHDT, CDR2 FYEKMQ (reference sequence). V was shortened by 9 bases and J by 2 bases, with 18 bases between the two germline ends. The CDR3 runs to 15 residues.

The chain is built from TRBV19 and TRBJ2-1, with 10 nucleotides matching TRBD2. CDR1 is LNHDA, CDR2 SQIVND, per germline (reference sequence). J was trimmed by 6 bases and V by 6 bases; bases with no gene match: 17. The CDR3 runs 18 residues. The CDR3 sequence: CASSSARKTSGNVNEQFF. In nucleotides, the CDR3 is TGTGCCAGTAGCTCGGCCCGTAAAACTAGCGGGAATGTCAATGAGCAGTTCTTC.

The J gene is TRBJ1-5, the V gene TRBV30, with D possibly matching TRBD1 (6 bases). Germline CDR1 GTSNPN, CDR2 SVGIG (reference sequence). V was trimmed by 3 bases and J by 6 bases, leaving 18 bases between them. The CDR3 has 15 amino acids. CDR3 in amino acids: CAWRTGQGLGQPQHF. The CDR3 region has the DNA TGTGCCTGGAGGACTGGGCAGGGGCTAGGTCAGCCCCAGCATTTT.

The chain carries TRBV5-1 and TRBJ2-2; 9 nucleotides agree with TRBD2. The CDR3 runs 15 residues. Trimming at V came to 4 bases and at J to 2 bases, leaving 3 bases not matched to a gene. Looked up from germline, CDR1 is SGHRS and CDR2 is YFSETQ. CDR3 region: CASSTTSGNTGELFF. CDR3 DNA: TGCGCCAGCAGCACGACTAGCGGTAACACCGGGGAGCTGTTTTTT.

The chain employs TRBV10-1 and TRBJ2-2; 10 nucleotides agree with TRBD1. The CDR3 loop spans 15 amino acids. J was trimmed by 3 bases and V by 9 bases; bases with no gene match: 7. CDR1 WNHNN and CDR2 SYGVQD come from the germline V gene (reference sequence). The CDR3 sequence: CASSPGTGDTGELFF. The DNA for the CDR3 is TGCGCCAGTTCCCCGGGGACAGGGGACACCGGGGAGCTGTTTTTT.

The chain recombines TRBV10-3 with TRBJ1-5; D is perhaps TRBD1 (5 bases). The CDR3 contains 13 residues. From germline, CDR1 is ENHRY and CDR2 SYGVKD. With 6 bases removed from V and 6 bases from J, the gap between germline ends came to 12 bases. CDR3 bases: TGTGCCATCAGAGCAGGGTCCGGTCAGCCCCAGCATTTT. Amino acids: CAIRAGSGQPQHF.

The CDR3 reads CASSIDTRNSNQPQHF. CDR3 DNA: TGTGCCAGTAGTATAGATACCAGGAATAGCAATCAGCCCCAGCATTTT. The chain has TRBV19 and TRBJ1-5; unclear D gene. This CDR3 is built from 16 residues. Trimming cost V 0 bases and J 0 bases, with 9 bases left between them. Germline CDR1 reads LNHDA; CDR2 reads SQIVND (reference sequence).

The V gene is TRBV18, the J gene TRBJ1-1; TRBD1 agrees at 10 bases. V shed 2 bases and J 4 bases; nucleotides not matched to a gene: 4. The CDR3 runs 15 residues. Germline V lookup: CDR1 KGHSH, CDR2 LQKENI. As DNA, the CDR3 is TGTGCCAGCTCACCATCCGGGACAGGGGTCACTGAAGCTTTCTTT. It encodes CASSPSGTGVTEAFF.

V usage is TRBV7-6 and J usage is TRBJ1-5; the match to TRBD1 covers 8 bases. The CDR3 sequence is 16 residues long. V was pared by 1 base and J by 7 bases, with 9 bases of the junction left unmatched. Germline V gene data show CDR1 as SGHVS and CDR2 as FNYEAQ. In DNA form, the CDR3 reads TGTGCCAGCAGCTTAGAGCCCGGACAGGGAGGCCAGCCCCAGCATTTT. Translated: CASSLEPGQGGQPQHF.

J is TRBJ1-2 and V is TRBV7-9, with D tentatively TRBD1 (5 bases). V gave up 5 bases and J gave up 8 bases, with 15 bases separating them. The CDR3 sequence is 13 residues long. Germline V gives CDR1 SEHNR, CDR2 FQNEAQ (reference sequence). The CDR3 sequence is CASSPSGVGGYTF. The DNA of the CDR3 is TGTGCCAGCAGCCCGTCGGGGGTGGGCGGCTACACCTTC.

In this sample, this clone turned up once. The chain links TRBV4-2 to TRBJ2-7; no clear D gene. The CDR3 totals 12 residues. The germline V gene encodes CDR1 LGHNA and CDR2 YNFKEQ. Trimming stripped 0 bases from V and 3 bases from J, with 3 bases between. The CDR3 DNA sequence: TGTGCCAGCAGCCAAGACTTCTACGAGCAGTACTTC. It translates to CASSQDFYEQYF.

The chain uses TRBV2 and TRBJ2-3, with TRBD2 matching over 10 bases. Germline V gene lookup returns CDR1 SNHLY and CDR2 FYNNEI. This CDR3 spans 14 amino acids. Trimming removed 0 bases from V and 8 bases from J; junction bases left unmatched: 2. As DNA, the CDR3 is TGTGCCAGCAGTGAAGCACTAGCGGGGAGTACGCAGTATTTT. It yields the protein CASSEALAGSTQYF.

CDR3 nucleotide sequence: TGTGCCTGGAGCGGACAGGGGGGAGAAAAACTGTTTTTT. It encodes CAWSGQGGEKLFF. The chain recombines TRBV30 with TRBJ1-4; 10 bases line up with TRBD1. Trimming cost V 3 bases and J 8 bases; bases outside gene matches: 3. CDR3 length equals 13 residues. Germline V gene sequence: CDR1 GTSNPN, CDR2 SVGIG (reference sequence).

As concerns this clone: The sample holds other DNA sequences that translate to the same CDR3. The CDR3: CASRASWNTGELFF. CDR3 DNA: TGTGCCAGCCGGGCTAGCTGGAACACCGGGGAGCTGTTTTTT. The chain has TRBV27 and TRBJ2-2; possibly TRBD2 for D (5 bases). Germline V lookup: CDR1 MNHEY, CDR2 SMNVEV (reference sequence). CDR3 length: 14 residues. Trimming left V 8 bases short and J 1 base short, with 11 bases between.

The CDR3 DNA reads TGTGCCAGCAGTTCGGGACAGGTAAATCAGCCCCAGCATTTT. It is translated as CASSSGQVNQPQHF. This chain links TRBV28 with TRBJ1-5; 8 bases match TRBD1. The germline V gene encodes CDR1 MDHEN and CDR2 SYDVKM. J gave up 4 bases and V 4 bases, and 3 bases lay outside the gene matches. The CDR3 is 14 amino acids. The full variable domain, completed using reference TRBV28 and TRBJ1-5, is DVKVTQSSRYLVKRTGEKVFLECVQDMDHENMFWYRQDPGLGLRLIYFSYDVKMKEKGDIPEGYSVSREKKERFSLILESASTNQTSMYLCASSSGQVNQPQHFGDGTRLSIL.

The chain uses TRBV4-1 and TRBJ2-1; 10 nucleotides align to TRBD1. Germline V lookup: CDR1 MGHRA, CDR2 YSYEKL. J gave up 2 bases and V 0 bases, and 7 bases lay outside the gene matches. This CDR3 is built from 18 residues. The CDR3 DNA reads as TGCGCCAGCAGCCAAGAGATAATGGGACAGGGGACCTACAATGAGCAGTTCTTC. Translation: CASSQEIMGQGTYNEQFF.

This sequence joins TRBV4-1 and TRBJ1-4; TRBD1 matches 10 bases. The length of the CDR3 is 16 residues. The germline gives CDR1 MGHRA, CDR2 YSYEKL. V was pared by 2 bases and J by 7 bases, with 7 bases of the junction left unmatched. CDR3 amino acids: CASSQLPGQGSEKLFF. The CDR3 region has the DNA TGCGCCAGCAGCCAATTACCGGGACAGGGGAGTGAAAAACTGTTTTTT.

A word on this clone: Other DNA sequences in this specimen translate into the identical CDR3. The CDR3 here is CASSPSYEQYF. The CDR3 DNA follows: TGTGCCAGCAGTCCTTCCTACGAGCAGTACTTC. This rearrangement joins TRBV2 to TRBJ2-7; D remains ambiguous. CDR1 and CDR2 (germline): SNHLY, FYNNEI. This CDR3 comprises 11 residues. V was cut by 5 bases and J by 1 base, with 3 bases left in between.

CDR3 DNA: TGTGCCAGCAGCTTGGATCCAGCGGGGCCCACCGGGGAGCTGTTTTTT. It translates to CASSLDPAGPTGELFF. V and J are TRBV5-8 and TRBJ2-2; the match to TRBD2 covers 7 bases. Germline CDR1 SGHTS, CDR2 YDEGEE. The length of the CDR3 is 16 residues. The trim removed 0 bases at V and 4 bases at J, leaving 6 bases unmatched.

In this sample, this clone turned up a few times. This sequence joins TRBV18 and TRBJ1-1; 7 bases map to TRBD1. V lost 2 bases, J lost 6 bases, and 6 bases stayed unmatched. Germline V gene lookup returns CDR1 KGHSH and CDR2 LQKENI. The CDR3 runs to 14 residues. The DNA for the CDR3 is TGTGCCAGCTCACCAGGGACAGCTAGACCTGAAGCTTTCTTT. This gives the protein CASSPGTARPEAFF.

There are a few counts of this clone. The V call is TRBV29-1, the J call TRBJ1-2; perhaps TRBD1 as D (5 bases). This CDR3 region has 12 residues. Trimming removed 5 bases at V and 5 bases at J, with 12 bases between. The germline V gene has CDR1 SQVTM and CDR2 ANQGSEA. The CDR3 loop reads CSVLDRSYGYTF. CDR3 in DNA: TGCAGCGTTCTAGACAGATCTTATGGCTACACCTTC.

This chain joins TRBV4-2 and TRBJ1-2; D may be TRBD1 (6 bases). Deletions cut 4 bases from V and 1 base from J, with 19 bases between. This CDR3 is built from 17 residues. Germline lookup yields CDR1 LGHNA and CDR2 YNFKEQ. The CDR3 here is CASSPTSPGQFNYGYTF. The CDR3 bases are TGTGCCAGCAGCCCCACGTCTCCGGGACAATTTAACTATGGCTACACCTTC.

This chain connects TRBV7-9 to TRBJ1-4, with D possibly matching TRBD1 (6 bases). The CDR3 length is 16 residues. Germline values: CDR1 SEHNR, CDR2 FQNEAQ (reference sequence). Trimming took 4 bases from V and 0 from J, leaving 12 bases between them. CDR3: CASSSLRTATNEKLFF. The CDR3 DNA reads TGTGCCAGCAGCTCGTTACGGACAGCAACTAATGAAAAACTGTTTTTT.

This chain uses TRBV5-1 with TRBJ2-1; D might be TRBD1 (6 bases). The CDR3 sequence is 15 residues long. Germline CDR1 and CDR2: SGHRS and YFSETQ. V lost 4 bases to trimming and J lost 3 bases, with 14 bases between them. The CDR3 nucleotides are TGCGCCAGCAGCCTAGCAGAGGGGGACTACAATGAGCAGTTCTTC. Translation: CASSLAEGDYNEQFF.

This clone was seen only a few times. The chain uses TRBV13 and TRBJ2-7, with D maybe TRBD2 (6 bases). CDR3 length: 13 residues. CDR1 and CDR2 from the germline V gene are PRHDT and FYEKMQ (reference sequence). Trimming left V 4 bases short and J 2 bases short, with 9 bases between. CDR3 sequence: CASSSRGPYEQYF. The DNA of the CDR3 is TGTGCCAGCAGCTCGCGGGGACCCTACGAGCAGTACTTC. Supplemented by reference TRBV13 and TRBJ2-7, the full variable domain reads AAGVIQSPRHLIKEKRETATLKCYPIPRHDTVYWYQQGPGQDPQFLISFYEKMQSDKGSIPDRFSAQQFSDYHSELNMSSLELGDSALYFCASSSRGPYEQYFGPGTRLTVT.